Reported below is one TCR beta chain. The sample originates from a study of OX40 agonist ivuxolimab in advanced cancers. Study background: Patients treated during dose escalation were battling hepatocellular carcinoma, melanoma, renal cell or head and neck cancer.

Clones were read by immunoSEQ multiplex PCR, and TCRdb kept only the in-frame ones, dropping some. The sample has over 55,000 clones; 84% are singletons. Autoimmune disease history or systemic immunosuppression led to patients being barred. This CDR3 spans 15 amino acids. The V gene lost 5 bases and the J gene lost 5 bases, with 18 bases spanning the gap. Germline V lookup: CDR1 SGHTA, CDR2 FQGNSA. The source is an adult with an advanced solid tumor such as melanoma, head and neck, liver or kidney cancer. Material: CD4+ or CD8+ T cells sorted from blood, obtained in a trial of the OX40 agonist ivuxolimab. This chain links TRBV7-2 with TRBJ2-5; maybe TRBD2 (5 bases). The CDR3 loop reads CASSAGTRRGETQYF. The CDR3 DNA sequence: TGTGCCAGCAGCGCAGGAACCCGGCGCGGGGAGACCCAGTACTTC.